Included here is one T cell receptor (beta chain) sequence, with context. What it binds is not known. TCRdb independently ran MiXCR on the 5' RACE reads; one entry per CDR3 protein. The sample holds 200,000 to 300,000 distinct CDR3 sequences, roughly 13% seen once. This record belongs to a study of identical twins. Points from the study as a whole: Cord blood beta clonotypes that were abundant carried fewer insertions, and memory repertoires showed no such trend. Model-predicted out-of-frame TCR alpha sharing fell below observed values in monozygotic twins.

Germline values: CDR1 SGHRS, CDR2 YFSETQ. The length of the CDR3 is 15 residues. V was trimmed by 0 bases and J by 7 bases, leaving 14 bases between them. This same sample was also part of a study on yellow fever vaccine responses in identical twins.

This chain joins TRBV5-1 and TRBJ1-5, with D possibly being TRBD1 (6 bases). The receptor was derived from a woman younger than 35 in good health. Sequencing was carried out using memory (CD45RO+) T cells sorted from blood. The chain's CDR3 is CASSLEQGHGQPQHF. CDR3 nucleotide sequence: TGCGCCAGCAGCTTGGAACAGGGACACGGACAGCCCCAGCATTTT. The entire variable domain, with the rest obtained from reference TRBV5-1 and TRBJ1-5, is as follows: KAGVTQTPRYLIKTRGQQVTLSCSPISGHRSVSWYQQTPGQGLQFLFEYFSETQRNKGNFPGRFSGRQFSNSRSEMNVSTLELGDSALYLCASSLEQGHGQPQHFGDGTRLSIL.